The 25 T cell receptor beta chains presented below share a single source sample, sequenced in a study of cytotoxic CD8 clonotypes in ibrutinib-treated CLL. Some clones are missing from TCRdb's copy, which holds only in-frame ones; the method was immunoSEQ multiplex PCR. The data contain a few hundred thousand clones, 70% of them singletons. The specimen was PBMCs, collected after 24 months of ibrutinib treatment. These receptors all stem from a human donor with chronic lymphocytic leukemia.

The CDR3 loop is CASSPIRGKNTGELFF. Written as DNA, the CDR3 is TGTGCCAGCTCACCAATTCGGGGGAAGAACACCGGGGAGCTGTTTTTT. The chain couples TRBV18 to TRBJ2-2, with D tentatively TRBD2 (6 bases). Germline V gene data show CDR1 as KGHSH and CDR2 as LQKENI. V was cut by 2 bases and J by 1 base, with 11 bases left in between. The CDR3 contains 16 residues.

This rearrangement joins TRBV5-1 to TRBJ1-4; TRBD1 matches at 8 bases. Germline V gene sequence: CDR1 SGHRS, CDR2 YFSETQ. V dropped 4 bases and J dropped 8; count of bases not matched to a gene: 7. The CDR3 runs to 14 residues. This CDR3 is CASSDDRGGEKLFF. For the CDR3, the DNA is TGCGCCAGCAGCGACGACAGGGGAGGGGAAAAACTGTTTTTT. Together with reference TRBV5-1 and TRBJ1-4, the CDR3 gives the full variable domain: KAGVTQTPRYLIKTRGQQVTLSCSPISGHRSVSWYQQTPGQGLQFLFEYFSETQRNKGNFPGRFSGRQFSNSRSEMNVSTLELGDSALYLCASSDDRGGEKLFFGSGTQLSVL.

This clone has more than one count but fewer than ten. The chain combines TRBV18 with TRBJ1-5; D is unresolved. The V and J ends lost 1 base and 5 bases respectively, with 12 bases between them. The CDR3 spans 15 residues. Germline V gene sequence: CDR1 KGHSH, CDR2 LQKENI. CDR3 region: CASSPQQTDDQPQHF. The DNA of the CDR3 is TGTGCCAGCTCACCACAACAAACCGACGATCAGCCCCAGCATTTT.

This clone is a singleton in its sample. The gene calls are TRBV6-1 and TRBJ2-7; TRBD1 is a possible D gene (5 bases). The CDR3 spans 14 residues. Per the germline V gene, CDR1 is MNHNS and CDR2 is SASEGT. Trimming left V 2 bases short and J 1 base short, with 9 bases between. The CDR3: CASSEQGKSYEQYF. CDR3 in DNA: TGTGCCAGCAGTGAACAGGGTAAATCCTACGAGCAGTACTTC.

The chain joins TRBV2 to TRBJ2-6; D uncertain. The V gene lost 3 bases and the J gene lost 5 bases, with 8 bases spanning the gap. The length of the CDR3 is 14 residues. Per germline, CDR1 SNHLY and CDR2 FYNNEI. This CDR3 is CASSDQSRANVLTF. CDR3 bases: TGTGCCAGCAGTGATCAAAGTCGGGCCAACGTCCTGACTTTC. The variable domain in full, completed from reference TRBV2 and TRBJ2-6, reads EPEVTQTPSHQVTQMGQEVILRCVPISNHLYFYWYRQILGQKVEFLVSFYNNEISEKSEIFDDQFSVERPDGSNFTLKIRSTKLEDSAMYFCASSDQSRANVLTFGAGSRLTVL.

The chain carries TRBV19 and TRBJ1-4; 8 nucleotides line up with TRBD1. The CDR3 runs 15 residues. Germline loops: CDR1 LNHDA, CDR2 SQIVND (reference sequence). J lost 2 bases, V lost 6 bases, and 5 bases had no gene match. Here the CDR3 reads CASRTQGATNEKLFF. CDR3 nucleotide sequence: TGTGCCAGTAGAACGCAGGGGGCTACTAATGAAAAACTGTTTTTT.

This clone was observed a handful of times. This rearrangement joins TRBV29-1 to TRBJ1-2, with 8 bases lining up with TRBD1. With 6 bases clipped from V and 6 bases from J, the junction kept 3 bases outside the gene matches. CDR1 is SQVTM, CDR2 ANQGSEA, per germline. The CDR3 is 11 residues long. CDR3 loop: CSVGQGNGYTF. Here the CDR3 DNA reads TGCAGCGTCGGACAGGGAAATGGCTACACCTTC.

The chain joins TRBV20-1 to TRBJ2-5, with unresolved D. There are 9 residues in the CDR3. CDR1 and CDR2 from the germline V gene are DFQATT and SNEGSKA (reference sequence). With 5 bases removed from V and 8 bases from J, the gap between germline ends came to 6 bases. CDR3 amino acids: CSAGFTQYF. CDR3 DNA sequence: TGCAGTGCTGGATTTACCCAGTACTTC.

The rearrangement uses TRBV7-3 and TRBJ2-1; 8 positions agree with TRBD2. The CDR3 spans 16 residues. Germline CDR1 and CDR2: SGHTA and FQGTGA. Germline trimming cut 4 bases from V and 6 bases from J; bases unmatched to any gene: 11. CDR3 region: CASSSELAAYPNEQFF. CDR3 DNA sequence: TGTGCCAGCAGCTCGGAACTAGCGGCCTACCCCAATGAGCAGTTCTTC.

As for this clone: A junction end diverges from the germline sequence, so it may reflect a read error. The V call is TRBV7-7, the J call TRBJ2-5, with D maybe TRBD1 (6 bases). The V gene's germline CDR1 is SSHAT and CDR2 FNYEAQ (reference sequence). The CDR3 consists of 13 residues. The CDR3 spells CASSTGNQETQYF. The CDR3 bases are TGTGCTAGCAGCACAGGGAACCAAGAGACCCAGTACTTC.

CDR3 amino acids: CASSPLSGAPDTQYF. The DNA for the CDR3 is TGTGCCAGCAGCCCCCTCTCGGGGGCTCCAGATACGCAGTATTTT. V gene TRBV11-2 combines with J gene TRBJ2-3; D may correspond to TRBD1 or TRBD2 (6 bases each). CDR3 length equals 15 residues. V lost 5 bases and J lost 4, with 16 bases in between. CDR1 and CDR2 (germline): SGHAT, FQNNGV.

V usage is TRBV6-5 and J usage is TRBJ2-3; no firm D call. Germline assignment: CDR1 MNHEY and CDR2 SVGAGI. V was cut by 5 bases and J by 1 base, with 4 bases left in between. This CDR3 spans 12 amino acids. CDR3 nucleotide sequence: TGTGCCAGCAGTGAGGGCACAGATACGCAGTATTTT. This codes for CASSEGTDTQYF.

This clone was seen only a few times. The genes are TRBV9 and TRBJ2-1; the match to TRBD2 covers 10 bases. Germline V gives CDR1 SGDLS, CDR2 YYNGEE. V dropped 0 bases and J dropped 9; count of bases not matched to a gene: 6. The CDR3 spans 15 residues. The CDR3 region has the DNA TGTGCCAGCAGCGTAGCAGCGGGAGGGGGTGGTGAGCAGTTCTTC. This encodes CASSVAAGGGGEQFF.

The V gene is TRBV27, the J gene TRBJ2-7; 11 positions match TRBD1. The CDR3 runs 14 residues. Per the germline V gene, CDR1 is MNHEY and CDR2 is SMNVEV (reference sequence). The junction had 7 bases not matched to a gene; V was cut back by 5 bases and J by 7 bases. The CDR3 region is CASSPGQGAGEQYF. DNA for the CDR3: TGTGCCAGCAGTCCCGGACAGGGGGCTGGGGAGCAGTACTTC.

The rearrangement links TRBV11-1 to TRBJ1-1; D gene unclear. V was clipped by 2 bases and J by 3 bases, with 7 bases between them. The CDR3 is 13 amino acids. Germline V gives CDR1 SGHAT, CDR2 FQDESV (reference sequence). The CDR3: CASSLSRDTEAFF. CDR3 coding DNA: TGTGCCAGCAGCTTATCGCGGGACACTGAAGCTTTCTTT.

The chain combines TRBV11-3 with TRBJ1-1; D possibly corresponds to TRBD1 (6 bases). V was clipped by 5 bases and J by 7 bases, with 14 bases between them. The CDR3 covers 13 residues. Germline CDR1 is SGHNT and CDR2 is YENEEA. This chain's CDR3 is CASSGRQGHEAFF. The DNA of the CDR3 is TGTGCCAGCAGCGGACGTCAGGGACATGAAGCTTTCTTT.

As DNA, the CDR3 is TGTGCCACCAGCACAGGAGGGGGGCCCGATACGCAGTATTTT. Protein sequence: CATSTGGGPDTQYF. The chain combines TRBV15 with TRBJ2-3, with D perhaps TRBD1 or TRBD2 (6 bases each). The germline V gene encodes CDR1 LNHNV and CDR2 YYDKDF (reference sequence). The CDR3 length is 14 residues. V was pared by 4 bases and J by 6 bases, with 14 bases between.

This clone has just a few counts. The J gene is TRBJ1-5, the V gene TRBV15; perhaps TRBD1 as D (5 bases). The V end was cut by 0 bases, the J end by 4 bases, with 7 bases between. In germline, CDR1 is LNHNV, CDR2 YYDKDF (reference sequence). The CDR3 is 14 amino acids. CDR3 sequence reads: CATSRDGGNQPQHF. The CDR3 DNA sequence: TGTGCCACCAGCAGAGATGGGGGAAATCAGCCCCAGCATTTT.

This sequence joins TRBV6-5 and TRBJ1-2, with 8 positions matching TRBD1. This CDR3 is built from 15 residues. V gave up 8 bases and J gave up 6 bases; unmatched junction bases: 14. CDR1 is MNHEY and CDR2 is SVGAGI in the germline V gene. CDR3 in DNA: TGTGCCAGCTCCTCTCCAGGGGGCGCAGGAAATGGCTACACCTTC. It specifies CASSSPGGAGNGYTF.

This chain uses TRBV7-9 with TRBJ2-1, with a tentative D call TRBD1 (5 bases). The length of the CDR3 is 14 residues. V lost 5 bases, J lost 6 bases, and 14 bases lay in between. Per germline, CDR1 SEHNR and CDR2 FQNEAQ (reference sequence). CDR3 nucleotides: TGTGCCAGCAGCCACAGCTATGGGGCCAATGAGCAGTTCTTC. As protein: CASSHSYGANEQFF.

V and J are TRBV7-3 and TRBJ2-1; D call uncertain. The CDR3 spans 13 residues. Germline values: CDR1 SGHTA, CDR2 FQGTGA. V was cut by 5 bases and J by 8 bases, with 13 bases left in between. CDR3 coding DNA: TGTGCCAGCAGCCCGGGTCGGTCGGATGAGCAGTTCTTC. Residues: CASSPGRSDEQFF.

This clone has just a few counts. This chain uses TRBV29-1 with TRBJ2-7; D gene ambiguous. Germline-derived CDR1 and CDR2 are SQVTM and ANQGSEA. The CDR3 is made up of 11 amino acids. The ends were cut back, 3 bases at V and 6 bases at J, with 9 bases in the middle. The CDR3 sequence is CSVDLFGEQYF. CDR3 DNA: TGCAGCGTTGATTTGTTCGGCGAGCAGTACTTC.

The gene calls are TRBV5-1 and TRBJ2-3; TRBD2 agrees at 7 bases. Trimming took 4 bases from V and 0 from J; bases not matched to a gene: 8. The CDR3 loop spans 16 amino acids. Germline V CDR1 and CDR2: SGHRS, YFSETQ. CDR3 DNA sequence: TGCGCCAGCAGCGTCGGGACTATCCCTAGCACAGATACGCAGTATTTT. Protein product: CASSVGTIPSTDTQYF. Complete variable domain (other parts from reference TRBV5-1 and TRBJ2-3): KAGVTQTPRYLIKTRGQQVTLSCSPISGHRSVSWYQQTPGQGLQFLFEYFSETQRNKGNFPGRFSGRQFSNSRSEMNVSTLELGDSALYLCASSVGTIPSTDTQYFGPGTRLTVL.

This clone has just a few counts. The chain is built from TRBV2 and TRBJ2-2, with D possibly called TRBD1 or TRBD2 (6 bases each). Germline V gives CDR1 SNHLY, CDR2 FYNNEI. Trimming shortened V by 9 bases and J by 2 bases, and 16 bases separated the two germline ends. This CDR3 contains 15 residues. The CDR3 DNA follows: TGTGCCAGACGGCGAGGGGGGATAAACACCGGGGAGCTGTTTTTT. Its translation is CARRRGGINTGELFF. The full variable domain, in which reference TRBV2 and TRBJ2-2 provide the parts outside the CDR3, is EPEVTQTPSHQVTQMGQEVILRCVPISNHLYFYWYRQILGQKVEFLVSFYNNEISEKSEIFDDQFSVERPDGSNFTLKIRSTKLEDSAMYFCARRRGGINTGELFFGEGSRLTVL.

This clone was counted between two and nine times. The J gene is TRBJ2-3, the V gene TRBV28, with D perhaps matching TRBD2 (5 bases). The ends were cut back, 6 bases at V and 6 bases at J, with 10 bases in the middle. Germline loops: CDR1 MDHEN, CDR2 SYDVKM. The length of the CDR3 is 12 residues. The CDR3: CASSAAVDTQYF. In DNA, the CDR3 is TGTGCCAGCAGCGCAGCGGTGGATACGCAGTATTTT.